This is a list of T cell receptor beta chains from one sample in a study of CD8 T cells in Susac syndrome. MiXCR, run by TCRdb on the immunoSEQ multiplex PCR reads, gives a single entry per CDR3 protein. This sample has almost 450,000 distinct CDR3 sequences, with around 85% found just once. The sequenced sample consisted of CD8+ T cells from PBMCs. These receptors were taken from a human donor with multiple sclerosis. The CDR3 runs from the conserved cysteine through the conserved F or W. The D gene is left open where the match is weak. Only part of the rows carry a size: once, few, many, or a class if the clone is expanded.

TRBD1 | 13 | TRBJ2-3 | TRBV2 | . | TGTGCCAGCAGTGAAATTGAGGACAGGGGGAAATATTTT | CASSEIEDRGKYF
. | 13 | TRBJ2-7 | TRBV19 | . | TGTGCCAGTAGTATAGCGGGAGAAAACATTGAGTACTTC | CASSIAGENIEYF
. | 17 | TRBJ1-4 | TRBV13 | . | TGTGCCAGCAAAAGGGGGTCCGACGGAGCAACTAATGAAAAACTGTTTTTT | CASKRGSDGATNEKLFF
TRBD2 | 15 | TRBJ2-2 | TRBV6-5 | few | TGTGCCAGCAGCCCCGGCGGGGGGAACACCGGGGAGCTGTTTTTT | CASSPGGGNTGELFF
TRBD2 | 17 | TRBJ2-1 | TRBV11-2 | . | TGTGCCAGCAGCTTAGATCGGACTAGCGGTCCATACAATGAGCAGTTCTTC | CASSLDRTSGPYNEQFF
. | 17 | TRBJ2-7 | TRBV12-3/TRBV12-4 | . | TGTGCCAGCAGTTTGATTGGCGGCCCCTACCTGTCCTACGAGCAGTACTTC | CASSLIGGPYLSYEQYF
. | 13 | TRBJ2-7 | TRBV29-1 | . | TGCAGCGTCGACCCAGGCCCCCCCTACGAGCAGTACTTC | CSVDPGPPYEQYF
. | 11 | TRBJ2-7 | TRBV6-2/TRBV6-3 | . | TGTGCCAGCAGTTATAACTACGAGCAGTACTTC | CASSYNYEQYF
TRBD1 | 16 | TRBJ2-7 | TRBV6-2/TRBV6-3 | . | TGTGCCAGCAGTTACACTCCGGTCGAGGGGGCGGACGAGCAGTACTTC | CASSYTPVEGADEQYF
. | 14 | TRBJ2-7 | TRBV4-1 | . | TGCGCCAGTGCCCGCCCCGGGAGTGTCAACGAGCAGTACTTC | CASARPGSVNEQYF
TRBD2 | 15 | TRBJ2-7 | TRBV28 | . | TGTGCCAGCAGTTTAAGAGGGCTAGCGGCCTACGAGCAGTACTTC | CASSLRGLAAYEQYF
. | 16 | TRBJ2-7 | TRBV10-3 | few | TGTGCCATCAGTAATCCTTTGGGACTGCAAACCTACGAGCAGTACTTC | CAISNPLGLQTYEQYF
. | 11 | TRBJ2-3 | TRBV5-1 | . | TGCGCCAGCAAGTTCACAGATACGCAGTATTTT | CASKFTDTQYF
. | 11 | TRBJ1-1 | TRBV30 | . | TGTGCCTGGAGTGTACGAGGGCTGACTTTCTTT | CAWSVRGLTFF
. | 14 | TRBJ2-3 | TRBV6-1 | few | TGTGCCAGCAGCGAAGCGGACTTCACAGATACGCAGTATTTT | CASSEADFTDTQYF
. | 14 | TRBJ1-1 | TRBV7-2 | . | TGTGCCAGCAGCTTAGGGGTTTTTGGCACTGAAGCTTTCTTT | CASSLGVFGTEAFF
. | 15 | TRBJ1-5 | TRBV4-1 | . | TGCGCCAGCAGCCAAGTAGACAGCAAAAATCAGCCCCAGCATTTT | CASSQVDSKNQPQHF
TRBD2 | 16 | TRBJ2-1 | TRBV27 | few | TGTGCCAGCAGTGCTCTAGCGGGGAGCTCCTACAATGAGCAGTTCTTC | CASSALAGSSYNEQFF
TRBD2 | 15 | TRBJ2-1 | TRBV11-2 | . | TGTGCCAGCAGTAGAGGGGACTACTCCTACAATGAGCAGTTCTTC | CASSRGDYSYNEQFF
. | 13 | TRBJ2-7 | TRBV29-1 | . | TGCAGCGTTGAGTTAGAACATCCCTACGAGCAGTACTTC | CSVELEHPYEQYF
. | 15 | TRBJ1-5 | TRBV6-1 | . | TGTGCCAGCAGTGAAGGACCGTATAGCAATCAGCCCCAGCATTTT | CASSEGPYSNQPQHF
TRBD2 | 16 | TRBJ2-1 | TRBV6-1 | . | TGTGCCAGCATTGCGGCGGGGGGCCCCCCTGACAATGAGCAGTTCTTC | CASIAAGGPPDNEQFF
. | 14 | TRBJ1-3 | TRBV30 | once | TGTGCCTGGAGTATGGGGGCCTCTGGAAACACCATATATTTT | CAWSMGASGNTIYF
. | 16 | TRBJ2-1 | TRBV3-1 | . | TGTGCCAGCAGCCCCTTGGGCTCGACCACCTACAATGAGCAGTTCTTC | CASSPLGSTTYNEQFF
. | 11 | TRBJ1-1 | TRBV19 | once | TGTGCCAGTGCGGTTTGGACTGAAGCTTTCTTT | CASAVWTEAFF
TRBD1 | 14 | TRBJ1-1 | TRBV20-1 | . | TGCAGTGCTAGAAGGACAGGGGAGAACACTGAAGCTTTCTTT | CSARRTGENTEAFF